Here is one T cell receptor (beta chain) with its context. Seattle patients were enrolled while actively infected and followed longitudinally. Generated by immunoSEQ multiplex PCR, the TCRdb table keeps only in-frame clones and is missing some. This table has about 170,000 clones, 84% appearing once. The data stem from a study of blood T cell repertoires in COVID-19. The CDR3 extends over 13 amino acids. V was cut by 7 bases and J by 9 bases, with 16 bases left in between. The chain couples TRBV12-3 or TRBV12-4 to TRBJ1-5, with a possible D match to TRBD1 (5 bases). The material sequenced was peripheral blood. This receptor was taken from a woman of 80 years or more with COVID-19, enrolled during active disease. The CDR3 spells CASTLGGLGPQHF. The CDR3 DNA reads TGTGCCAGCACCCTCGGGGGGTTGGGGCCCCAGCATTTT.